This T cell receptor (beta chain) was sequenced in a study of PD-1 and CTLA-4 blockade in melanoma. Method: immunoSEQ multiplex PCR; TCRdb's copy keeps in-frame clones and lacks some. The data contain some 33,000 clones, around 89% of them seen just once; the ten biggest clones take up around 6.7%. Germline CDR1 reads LNHNV; CDR2 reads YYDKDF (reference sequence). Trimming stripped 7 bases from V and 0 bases from J, with 18 bases between. The CDR3 totals 17 residues. The material was CD8+ T cells from peripheral blood, obtained from a patient given anti-PD-1 treatment. The chain has TRBV15 and TRBJ1-4; D may be TRBD1 (6 bases). The origin of this receptor is a human donor with melanoma. CDR3 in DNA: TGTGCCACCATACTGGCCGGGACACTTGCAACTAATGAAAAACTGTTTTTT. This gives the protein CATILAGTLATNEKLFF.